Presented here are 31 T cell receptor beta chains from one specimen sequenced in a study of blood T cells in healthy people across ages. Then a second PCR, running roughly 7 to 11 cycles, was carried out with a sample-barcoded 5' primer and a J-beta primer mix. TCRdb used MiXCR to reprocess the 5' RACE reads, holding one entry per CDR3 protein. Found here are over 600,000 distinct CDR3 sequences, around 41% of them singletons; the top ten hold about 32%. The sequenced material came from blood. These receptors were taken from a man of 80 years or more in good health.

The CDR3 coding sequence is TGTGCCAGCAGCGTAGAGACACAACGACCTGGGGCCAACGTCCTGACTTTC. Its protein product is CASSVETQRPGANVLTF. The chain uses TRBV9 and TRBJ2-6; D is unclear. Deletions cut 0 bases from V and 2 bases from J, with 12 bases between. CDR1 and CDR2 (germline): SGDLS, YYNGEE. CDR3 length: 17 amino acids.

The chain couples TRBV7-9 to TRBJ2-1; no clear D gene. In germline, CDR1 is SEHNR, CDR2 FQNEAQ (reference sequence). The CDR3 sequence is 13 residues long. V lost 0 bases, J lost 9 bases, and 9 bases lay in between. The CDR3 protein is CASSLALGGEQFF. CDR3 DNA sequence: TGTGCCAGCAGCTTAGCGTTAGGTGGTGAGCAGTTCTTC.

V usage is TRBV28 and J usage is TRBJ1-5, with D possibly TRBD1 on 5 matching bases. Germline V gene sequence: CDR1 MDHEN, CDR2 SYDVKM. Trimming left V 5 bases short and J 6 bases short, with 11 bases between. CDR3 length: 13 amino acids. The CDR3: CASSPGLRQPQHF. CDR3 coding DNA: TGTGCCAGCAGTCCGGGACTTCGTCAGCCCCAGCATTTT.

The V call is TRBV20-1, the J call TRBJ1-2; D gene ambiguous. The CDR3 is 13 residues long. V was cut by 6 bases and J by 3 bases, with 14 bases left in between. Germline CDR1 is DFQATT and CDR2 is SNEGSKA (reference sequence). Here the CDR3 DNA reads TGCAGTGCGGAATACAATTCCTACTATGGCTACACCTTC. It specifies CSAEYNSYYGYTF.

The chain is built from TRBV10-3 and TRBJ1-2, with 7 nucleotides matching TRBD1. The CDR3 has 15 amino acids. J was trimmed by 4 bases and V by 3 bases; bases with no gene match: 8. Looked up from germline, CDR1 is ENHRY and CDR2 is SYGVKD. The CDR3, as DNA: TGTGCCATCAGTGAACCTGACAGGGCAGGCTATGGCTACACCTTC. As protein: CAISEPDRAGYGYTF.

This clonotype was picked up a small number of times. V usage is TRBV6-5 and J usage is TRBJ1-2, with 8 bases lining up with TRBD1. Looked up from germline, CDR1 is MNHEY and CDR2 is SVGAGI. J gave up 3 bases and V 7 bases, and 4 bases lay outside the gene matches. This CDR3 has 13 residues. CDR3 residues: CASTAGGYYGYTF. CDR3 DNA: TGTGCCAGCACCGCAGGGGGCTACTATGGCTACACCTTC.

The sample holds one count of this clonotype. The rearrangement joins TRBV20-1 to TRBJ2-5; 12 nucleotides agree with TRBD2. V trimming: 0 bases; J trimming: 11 bases; junction bases outside the gene matches: 13. Germline loops: CDR1 DFQATT, CDR2 SNEGSKA (reference sequence). The CDR3 extends over 16 amino acids. CDR3 residues: CSARDSLAGGVNEQYF. As DNA, the CDR3 is TGCAGTGCTAGAGATTCCCTAGCGGGAGGGGTAAATGAGCAGTACTTC.

The sample holds a few counts of this clonotype. The J gene is TRBJ2-5, the V gene TRBV7-9; 7 nucleotides align to TRBD1. Germline V gives CDR1 SEHNR, CDR2 FQNEAQ (reference sequence). There are 16 residues in the CDR3. V lost 6 bases to trimming and J lost 2 bases; unmatched junction nucleotides: 12. This CDR3 reads CASSRPGQLRQETQYF. The CDR3 DNA reads as TGTGCCAGCAGTAGACCGGGACAGTTAAGGCAAGAGACCCAGTACTTC.

This chain links TRBV7-2 with TRBJ1-6; unclear D gene. Germline-derived CDR1 and CDR2 are SGHTA and FQGNSA. The CDR3 runs 14 residues. Trimming shortened V by 1 base and J by 7 bases, and 8 bases separated the two germline ends. CDR3 nucleotides: TGTGCCAGCAGCTTAGATCACGGAAATTCACCCCTCCACTTT. As protein: CASSLDHGNSPLHF.

Concerning this clonotype itself: Just one base apart from a much larger clone, this may be a read error. V is TRBV7-2 and J is TRBJ2-5; D ambiguous. CDR1 SGHTA and CDR2 FQGNSA come from the germline V gene. Trimming removed 0 bases at V and 4 bases at J, with 9 bases between. This CDR3 is built from 14 residues. The CDR3 nucleotides are TGTGCCAGCAGCTTAGCTCCGGCAGGAGAGACCCAGTACTTC. This sequence encodes CASSLAPAGETQYF.

This clonotype came up once. Written as DNA, the CDR3 is TGCAGTGCTAGAGATGGGACAGGGGTCGAATACGAGCAGTACTTC. Amino acids: CSARDGTGVEYEQYF. The chain couples TRBV20-1 to TRBJ2-4; 10 bases match TRBD1. The tail of the sequence fits TRBJ2-7 better, so the J call may be wrong. CDR1 is DFQATT and CDR2 is SNEGSKA in the germline V gene (reference sequence). CDR3 length equals 15 residues.

The table lists this clonotype with a few counts. The rearrangement links TRBV6-5 to TRBJ2-1, with a possible D match to TRBD1 (7 bases). The ends were cut back, 6 bases at V and 4 bases at J, with 19 bases in the middle. Per germline, CDR1 MNHEY and CDR2 SVGAGI. This CDR3 is built from 16 residues. The DNA for the CDR3 is TGTGCCAGCAGGCTCCCCGGGTCAGGGGGGTACAATGAGCAGTTCTTC. It codes for CASRLPGSGGYNEQFF.

This rearrangement joins TRBV7-2 to TRBJ2-3; D ambiguous. Germline V gene sequence: CDR1 SGHTA, CDR2 FQGNSA. This CDR3 has 16 residues. V was clipped by 6 bases and J by 2 bases, with 18 bases between them. The CDR3 reads CASRPGPTSYTDTQYF. In nucleotides, the CDR3 is TGTGCCAGCAGGCCGGGTCCAACCTCCTACACAGATACGCAGTATTTT.

The chain carries TRBV4-2 and TRBJ2-1; D remains unclear. CDR1 and CDR2 from the germline V gene are LGHNA and YNFKEQ. The CDR3 loop spans 12 amino acids. Between the trimmed V and J ends, which lost 3 bases and 8 bases, there was a span of 8 bases. CDR3 region: CASSHLPYEQFF. The CDR3 bases are TGTGCCAGCAGCCACCTCCCATATGAGCAGTTCTTC.

The chain has TRBV5-1 and TRBJ2-1; TRBD2 matches at 7 bases. CDR1 is SGHRS and CDR2 is YFSETQ in the germline V gene. The V and J ends lost 0 bases and 7 bases, in that order; junction bases with no gene match: 7. CDR3 size: 15 residues. The CDR3: CASSLARAGRNEQFF. The CDR3 region has the DNA TGCGCCAGCAGCTTGGCCCGAGCGGGACGAAATGAGCAGTTCTTC. Filled out from reference TRBV5-1 and TRBJ2-1, the complete variable domain reads KAGVTQTPRYLIKTRGQQVTLSCSPISGHRSVSWYQQTPGQGLQFLFEYFSETQRNKGNFPGRFSGRQFSNSRSEMNVSTLELGDSALYLCASSLARAGRNEQFFGPGTRLTVL.

This clonotype was observed a single time. The chain has TRBV6-5 and TRBJ1-5; no firm D call. The CDR3 contains 14 residues. V was shortened by 7 bases and J by 0 bases, with 10 bases between the two germline ends. Germline values: CDR1 MNHEY, CDR2 SVGAGI. Here the CDR3 DNA reads TGTGCCAGCACTGATCCGCATAGCAATCAGCCCCAGCATTTT. Translation: CASTDPHSNQPQHF.

The rearrangement joins TRBV9 to TRBJ1-2; 7 positions agree with TRBD1. With 0 bases clipped from V and 4 bases from J, the junction kept 6 bases outside the gene matches. In germline, CDR1 is SGDLS, CDR2 YYNGEE. The CDR3 loop spans 15 amino acids. The CDR3 coding sequence is TGTGCCAGCAGCGTAGAGGGGGCCCGGGGCTATGGCTACACCTTC. Protein sequence: CASSVEGARGYGYTF.

With respect to this clonotype: It may be a read error: a sequence one base away is much more abundant. The CDR3 coding sequence is TGTGCCAGCAGCGAGGGGGTCGGGGAGCTGTTTTTT. Protein: CASSEGVGELFF. The V call is TRBV7-9, the J call TRBJ2-2; D is perhaps TRBD1 (6 bases). The CDR3 runs to 12 residues. CDR1 is SEHNR, CDR2 FQNEAQ, per germline (reference sequence). The V end was cut by 5 bases, the J end by 7 bases, with 8 bases between.

This clonotype appeared many times. The chain recombines TRBV7-9 with TRBJ2-3; D tentatively fits TRBD1 or TRBD2 (5 bases each). The CDR3 length is 17 residues. Looked up from germline, CDR1 is SEHNR and CDR2 is FQNEAQ (reference sequence). V gave up 5 bases and J gave up 0 bases, with 18 bases separating them. The CDR3 here is CASSPTVGPASTDTQYF. CDR3 in DNA: TGTGCCAGCAGCCCTACGGTGGGACCCGCCAGCACAGATACGCAGTATTTT.

The CDR3 DNA sequence: TGTGCCAGCAGCTTAGCCGGGACAGGGAGCACCGCCAAGCAGTTCTTC. Its translation: CASSLAGTGSTAKQFF. The V and J genes are TRBV7-9 and TRBJ2-1, with TRBD1 matching over 9 bases. This CDR3 region has 16 residues. The ends lost 0 bases at V and 11 bases at J; junction bases unmatched: 11. In germline, CDR1 is SEHNR, CDR2 FQNEAQ (reference sequence).

This chain connects TRBV20-1 to TRBJ2-7, with 9 bases that match TRBD2. V was clipped by 1 base and J by 1 base; unmatched bases: 11. The length of the CDR3 is 17 residues. The germline V gene encodes CDR1 DFQATT and CDR2 SNEGSKA (reference sequence). The CDR3 coding sequence is TGCAGTGCTAGAGTCGTGACTGGCGGGAGGGCGTCCTACGAGCAGTACTTC. Its protein is CSARVVTGGRASYEQYF.

The gene calls are TRBV20-1 and TRBJ2-5; D unclear. V was trimmed by 3 bases and J by 2 bases, leaving 19 bases between them. Germline assignment: CDR1 DFQATT and CDR2 SNEGSKA (reference sequence). The CDR3 is made up of 16 amino acids. The CDR3 loop reads CSASRALDSGQETQYF. The CDR3 nucleotides read TGCAGTGCTAGTCGGGCCCTAGATAGTGGGCAAGAGACCCAGTACTTC.

With respect to this clonotype: A much larger clonotype is one base distant, so this may be a read error. This chain joins TRBV20-1 and TRBJ1-1; weak D call: TRBD1 (5 bases). The CDR3 contains 12 residues. The germline gives CDR1 DFQATT, CDR2 SNEGSKA (reference sequence). CDR3: CGALTGNTEAFF. For the CDR3, the DNA is TGCGGTGCTCTTACAGGGAACACTGAAGCTTTCTTT.

V and J are TRBV5-1 and TRBJ2-3; D perhaps matches TRBD2 (7 bases). This CDR3 has 13 amino acids. The germline gives CDR1 SGHRS, CDR2 YFSETQ. Between the trimmed V and J ends, which lost 4 bases and 2 bases, there was a span of 8 bases. In nucleotides, the CDR3 is TGCGCCAGCAGCGCGGGGGCCACAGATACGCAGTATTTT. Its translation: CASSAGATDTQYF.

This clonotype has a count of ten or more. The chain employs TRBV5-1 and TRBJ2-3, with 8 bases identical to TRBD1. From germline, CDR1 is SGHRS and CDR2 YFSETQ. CDR3 length: 16 residues. The trim removed 5 bases at V and 1 base at J, leaving 9 bases unmatched. CDR3 in amino acids: CASSSGGAEGTDTQYF. CDR3 nucleotide sequence: TGCGCCAGCAGTTCAGGGGGCGCGGAAGGCACAGATACGCAGTATTTT.

In this sample, this clonotype turned up a few times. The V call is TRBV7-2, the J call TRBJ2-7, with 12 bases fitting TRBD2. Looked up from germline, CDR1 is SGHTA and CDR2 is FQGNSA. This CDR3 contains 16 residues. With V trimmed by 4 bases and J by 2 bases, 6 bases remained unmatched. The CDR3 coding sequence is TGTGCCAGCAGCTCCCGGACTAGCGGGAACACCTACGAGCAGTACTTC. This sequence encodes CASSSRTSGNTYEQYF.

This clonotype appeared a few times. This rearrangement joins TRBV11-2 to TRBJ2-4; D perhaps matches TRBD1 (6 bases). Trimming shortened V by 0 bases and J by 13 bases, and 19 bases separated the two germline ends. Germline loops: CDR1 SGHAT, CDR2 FQNNGV. The CDR3 extends over 15 amino acids. This chain's CDR3 is CASSLDGGPQEAQYF. CDR3 sequence (DNA): TGTGCCAGCAGCTTAGATGGGGGCCCCCAAGAGGCCCAGTACTTC. The full variable domain, rest sourced from reference TRBV11-2 and TRBJ2-4, is EAGVAQSPRYKIIEKRQSVAFWCNPISGHATLYWYQQILGQGPKLLIQFQNNGVVDDSQLPKDRFSAERLKGVDSTLKIQPAKLEDSAVYLCASSLDGGPQEAQYFGAGTRLSVL.

This chain links TRBV4-1 with TRBJ2-7, with D unresolved. Germline CDR1 MGHRA, CDR2 YSYEKL. This CDR3 spans 13 amino acids. V dropped 3 bases and J dropped 3 bases, with 9 bases sitting between them. This CDR3 reads CASSHRLDYEQYF. The CDR3 DNA is TGCGCCAGCAGCCACAGATTAGACTACGAGCAGTACTTC.

This chain joins TRBV7-8 and TRBJ2-3; D is perhaps TRBD1 or TRBD2 (5 bases each). The CDR3 has 17 residues. Between the trimmed V and J ends, which lost 5 bases and 0 bases, there was a span of 18 bases. Per germline, CDR1 SGHVS and CDR2 FQNEAQ. As DNA, the CDR3 is TGTGCCAGCAGCCGATCCTCACGGGGCTCTAGCACAGATACGCAGTATTTT. As protein: CASSRSSRGSSTDTQYF. The variable domain in full, completed from reference TRBV7-8 and TRBJ2-3, reads GAGVSQSPRYKVAKRGQDVALRCDPISGHVSLFWYQQALGQGPEFLTYFQNEAQLDKSGLPSDRFFAERPEGSVSTLKIQRTQQEDSAVYLCASSRSSRGSSTDTQYFGPGTRLTVL.

This clonotype showed up just a few times. This chain uses TRBV11-2 with TRBJ2-1; TRBD1 agrees at 7 bases. This CDR3 has 15 residues. Trimming at V came to 4 bases and at J to 2 bases, leaving 5 bases not matched to a gene. The germline CDR1 and CDR2 sequences are SGHAT and FQNNGV. The DNA for the CDR3 is TGTGCCAGCAGCTCGAGGACAGGTGCCTACAATGAGCAGTTCTTC. It yields the protein CASSSRTGAYNEQFF.

This sequence joins TRBV5-5 and TRBJ2-5; 9 nucleotides line up with TRBD1. The CDR3 is 12 amino acids. V lost 3 bases and J lost 13; bases outside the gene matches: 7. Germline lookup yields CDR1 SGHKS and CDR2 YYEKEE (reference sequence). The CDR3: CASSYRDRDAYF. The CDR3 nucleotides read TGTGCCAGCAGCTACCGGGACAGGGACGCGTACTTC. Filled out from reference TRBV5-5 and TRBJ2-5, the complete variable domain reads DAGVTQSPTHLIKTRGQQVTLRCSPISGHKSVSWYQQVLGQGPQFIFQYYEKEERGRGNFPDRFSARQFPNYSSELNVNALLLGDSALYLCASSYRDRDAYFGPGTRLLVL.